Listed below are T cell receptor beta chains from one sample, sequenced in a study of T cells in Graves' hyperthyroidism and ophthalmopathy. TCRdb re-analysed the multiplex PCR reads in MiXCR, keeping a single row per CDR3 protein. The sample has roughly 580,000 distinct CDR3 sequences; roughly 14% are singletons. Input material: blood. These receptors came from a woman in her 30s with Graves' hyperthyroidism that later progressed to Graves' ophthalmopathy. Both conserved end residues are part of each CDR3. Fields, in order: clone size, D gene, J gene, V gene, CDR3 DNA, CDR3 protein. The D gene is left open where the match is weak. Not all rows give a size; the values are once, few, many and, for expanded clones, a class.

clone size: .; D gene: TRBD1; J gene: TRBJ1-5; V gene: TRBV10-3; CDR3 DNA: TGTGCCATCAGTGCTCAGGACAGGGAATGGGGCAATCAGCCCCAGCATTTT; CDR3 protein: CAISAQDREWGNQPQHF
clone size: .; D gene: .; J gene: TRBJ2-5; V gene: TRBV28; CDR3 DNA: TGTGCCACTAAAGAGGGAGGCCAAGAGACCCAGTACTTC; CDR3 protein: CATKEGGQETQYF
clone size: .; D gene: TRBD1; J gene: TRBJ2-7; V gene: TRBV20-1; CDR3 DNA: TGCAGTGCTCCATGGGGACAGACGACCTACGAGCAGTACTTC; CDR3 protein: CSAPWGQTTYEQYF
clone size: .; D gene: TRBD1; J gene: TRBJ1-5; V gene: TRBV30; CDR3 DNA: TGTGCCTGGAGTCTACAGGGGGCGCTGTGGGCCTCGGGTCAGCCCCAGCATTTT; CDR3 protein: CAWSLQGALWASGQPQHF
clone size: many; D gene: .; J gene: TRBJ2-5; V gene: TRBV28; CDR3 DNA: TGTGCCAGCAGCCAACACATGGCGGGGCAGGGAGAGACCCAGTACTTC; CDR3 protein: CASSQHMAGQGETQYF
clone size: once; D gene: .; J gene: TRBJ1-5; V gene: TRBV28; CDR3 DNA: TGTGCCAGCAGCCCCACCCTCGGACGAGGCAATCAGCCCCAGCATTTT; CDR3 protein: CASSPTLGRGNQPQHF
clone size: many; D gene: .; J gene: TRBJ2-1; V gene: TRBV7-3; CDR3 DNA: TGTGCCAGCAGCTCTGGATTAGCGGAAGCTTACTACAATGAGCAGTTCTTC; CDR3 protein: CASSSGLAEAYYNEQFF
clone size: .; D gene: TRBD1; J gene: TRBJ1-1; V gene: TRBV7-9; CDR3 DNA: TGTGCCAGCAGCTTTATAACAGGGGGCGAGACTGAAGCTTTCTTT; CDR3 protein: CASSFITGGETEAFF
clone size: many; D gene: TRBD2; J gene: TRBJ2-5; V gene: TRBV6-2/TRBV6-3; CDR3 DNA: TGTGCCAGCAATGATCTAGCGGGCCGTCCTCAAGAGACCCAGTACTTC; CDR3 protein: CASNDLAGRPQETQYF
clone size: .; D gene: .; J gene: TRBJ2-7; V gene: TRBV7-2; CDR3 DNA: TGTGCCAGCAGCCCGGGCCCGGGACTCCCCCACGAGCAGTACTTC; CDR3 protein: CASSPGPGLPHEQYF
clone size: many; D gene: TRBD1; J gene: TRBJ1-6; V gene: TRBV28; CDR3 DNA: TGTGCCAGCACCCTGGGACAGTCCAGATCACCCCTCCACTTT; CDR3 protein: CASTLGQSRSPLHF
clone size: few; D gene: TRBD2; J gene: TRBJ2-3; V gene: TRBV28; CDR3 DNA: TGTGCCAGCAGTTTATCCAGCGGGAGAGGTGCAGATGCGCAGTATTTT; CDR3 protein: CASSLSSGRGADAQYF
clone size: .; D gene: TRBD1; J gene: TRBJ2-7; V gene: TRBV12-3/TRBV12-4; CDR3 DNA: TGTGCCAGCAGTTTAGTGGAGGGACAGGGGGCTTACGAGCAGTACTTC; CDR3 protein: CASSLVEGQGAYEQYF
clone size: many; D gene: .; J gene: TRBJ2-5; V gene: TRBV19; CDR3 DNA: TGTGCCAGTAGTATAGCGGGGCAAGAGACCCAGTACTTC; CDR3 protein: CASSIAGQETQYF
clone size: .; D gene: TRBD1; J gene: TRBJ1-6; V gene: TRBV28; CDR3 DNA: TGTGCCAGCAGTTTACAGGGGGCGCATAATTCACCCCTCCACTTT; CDR3 protein: CASSLQGAHNSPLHF
clone size: many; D gene: .; J gene: TRBJ2-7; V gene: TRBV2; CDR3 DNA: TGTGCCAGCAGTGAAGGTCGGGTGAGCTCCTACGAGCAGTACTTC; CDR3 protein: CASSEGRVSSYEQYF
clone size: few; D gene: TRBD1; J gene: TRBJ1-4; V gene: TRBV5-5; CDR3 DNA: TGTGCCAGCAGTTCCGGGACAGGAAATGAAAAACTGTTTTTT; CDR3 protein: CASSSGTGNEKLFF
clone size: many; D gene: .; J gene: TRBJ2-1; V gene: TRBV28; CDR3 DNA: TGTGCCAGCAGGTGGGAAGGAGAGCAGTTCTTC; CDR3 protein: CASRWEGEQFF
clone size: many; D gene: .; J gene: TRBJ2-2; V gene: TRBV10-3; CDR3 DNA: TGTGCCATCAGCCAACCGGAGAGGGCCGGAGTCACGAACACCGGGGAGCTGTTTTTT; CDR3 protein: CAISQPERAGVTNTGELFF
clone size: many; D gene: .; J gene: TRBJ2-7; V gene: TRBV19; CDR3 DNA: TGTGCCAGTAGTATAGGAGCTGGAACACTGTACTACGAGCAGTACTTC; CDR3 protein: CASSIGAGTLYYEQYF
clone size: many; D gene: TRBD1; J gene: TRBJ1-2; V gene: TRBV16; CDR3 DNA: TGTGCCAGCAGTGACAGGGAGAACTATGGCTACACCTTC; CDR3 protein: CASSDRENYGYTF
clone size: many; D gene: TRBD1; J gene: TRBJ1-6; V gene: TRBV20-1; CDR3 DNA: TGCAGTGCTGGTGGGACAGGGAAAGATAATTCACCCCTCCACTTT; CDR3 protein: CSAGGTGKDNSPLHF
clone size: .; D gene: TRBD1; J gene: TRBJ2-7; V gene: TRBV5-6; CDR3 DNA: TGTGCCAGCAGCCCTGGGACAGGCAGCGAGCAGTACTTC; CDR3 protein: CASSPGTGSEQYF
clone size: few; D gene: .; J gene: TRBJ2-1; V gene: TRBV19; CDR3 DNA: TGTGCCAGTAGTATAGTAGACGCCATGTACAATGAGCAGTTCTTC; CDR3 protein: CASSIVDAMYNEQFF
clone size: .; D gene: .; J gene: TRBJ2-7; V gene: TRBV20-1; CDR3 DNA: TGCAGTGTCACCCAGGGTGCCTACGAGCAGTACTTC; CDR3 protein: CSVTQGAYEQYF
clone size: many; D gene: .; J gene: TRBJ1-1; V gene: TRBV6-5; CDR3 DNA: TGTGCCAGCAGTTACATGGGACACCCCGATGAAGCTTTCTTT; CDR3 protein: CASSYMGHPDEAFF
clone size: .; D gene: .; J gene: TRBJ2-7; V gene: TRBV3-1; CDR3 DNA: TGTGCCAGCAGCCAAGATCTCGAGACACCCTACGAGCAGTACTTC; CDR3 protein: CASSQDLETPYEQYF
clone size: many; D gene: TRBD1; J gene: TRBJ1-2; V gene: TRBV6-1; CDR3 DNA: TGTGCCGGAACAAAGGGGGCGTCCATCGGCTACACCTTC; CDR3 protein: CAGTKGASIGYTF
clone size: many; D gene: .; J gene: TRBJ1-1; V gene: TRBV12-5; CDR3 DNA: TGTGCTAGTGGTTCCCCCAGGGGTGGGTTGTCGAGCGGCACTGAAGCTTTCTTT; CDR3 protein: CASGSPRGGLSSGTEAFF
clone size: .; D gene: TRBD2; J gene: TRBJ2-7; V gene: TRBV4-1; CDR3 DNA: TGCGCCAGCAGCCGAAGCCCTATAGCGGGAGGACCCTACGAGCAGTACTTC; CDR3 protein: CASSRSPIAGGPYEQYF
clone size: many; D gene: TRBD1; J gene: TRBJ1-1; V gene: TRBV28; CDR3 DNA: TGTGCCAGCAGCACCAGGGGGGGGAACACTGAAGCTTTCTTT; CDR3 protein: CASSTRGGNTEAFF
clone size: few; D gene: .; J gene: TRBJ2-7; V gene: TRBV19; CDR3 DNA: TGTGCCAGTAGTATTTTCGTCTCCTACGAGCAGTACTTC; CDR3 protein: CASSIFVSYEQYF
clone size: many; D gene: .; J gene: TRBJ1-1; V gene: TRBV2; CDR3 DNA: TGTGCCAGCATGGCACAGCCGAACACTGAAGCTTTCTTT; CDR3 protein: CASMAQPNTEAFF
clone size: many; D gene: TRBD2; J gene: TRBJ2-2; V gene: TRBV20-1; CDR3 DNA: TGCAGTGCTAGAGATCGGCTAGCGGGAGTTTCCACCGGGGAGCTGTTTTTT; CDR3 protein: CSARDRLAGVSTGELFF
clone size: many; D gene: .; J gene: TRBJ1-1; V gene: TRBV9; CDR3 DNA: TGTGCCAGCAGCGTCTCCGCAGGGATGAGGTATACTGAAGCTTTCTTT; CDR3 protein: CASSVSAGMRYTEAFF
clone size: .; D gene: .; J gene: TRBJ2-2; V gene: TRBV5-1; CDR3 DNA: TGCGCCAGCAGCGATGGGACGGAACCTTTGACCGGGGAGCTGTTTTTT; CDR3 protein: CASSDGTEPLTGELFF
clone size: many; D gene: TRBD2; J gene: TRBJ2-5; V gene: TRBV20-1; CDR3 DNA: TGCAGTGCTAGAGAGAGAGCGGGAGGTGACGAGACCCAGTACTTC; CDR3 protein: CSARERAGGDETQYF
clone size: few; D gene: .; J gene: TRBJ2-1; V gene: TRBV3-1; CDR3 DNA: TGTGCCAGCAGCCAAGAATTGAGGACCCGAAGGGCGGAATACAATGAGCAGTTCTTC; CDR3 protein: CASSQELRTRRAEYNEQFF
clone size: many; D gene: .; J gene: TRBJ1-1; V gene: TRBV2; CDR3 DNA: TGTGCCAGCAGTGCTATGGGTGAAGCTTTCTTT; CDR3 protein: CASSAMGEAFF